Here is one T cell receptor (beta chain) with its context. Germline trimming cut 5 bases from V and 5 bases from J; bases unmatched to any gene: 5. This CDR3 is 15 amino acids long. This sample is part of a study of T-cell reconstitution after alpha-beta-depleted transplantation in children. The authors prepared the TCRbeta library with unique molecular identifiers. TCRdb used MiXCR to reprocess the PCR reads, holding one entry per CDR3 protein. The sample includes over 550,000 distinct CDR3 sequences, roughly a tenth of them seen just once. Here the sequenced sample was PBMCs from the stem cell graft donor, taken from the stem cell graft. The clonotype comes from a human donor who donated a stem cell graft to a child with acute myeloid leukemia. V is TRBV12-3 or TRBV12-4 and J is TRBJ1-3, with 11 bases fitting TRBD1. The CDR3 here is CASSPGQGARNTIYF. DNA for the CDR3: TGTGCCAGCAGTCCTGGACAGGGGGCAAGAAACACCATATATTTT.